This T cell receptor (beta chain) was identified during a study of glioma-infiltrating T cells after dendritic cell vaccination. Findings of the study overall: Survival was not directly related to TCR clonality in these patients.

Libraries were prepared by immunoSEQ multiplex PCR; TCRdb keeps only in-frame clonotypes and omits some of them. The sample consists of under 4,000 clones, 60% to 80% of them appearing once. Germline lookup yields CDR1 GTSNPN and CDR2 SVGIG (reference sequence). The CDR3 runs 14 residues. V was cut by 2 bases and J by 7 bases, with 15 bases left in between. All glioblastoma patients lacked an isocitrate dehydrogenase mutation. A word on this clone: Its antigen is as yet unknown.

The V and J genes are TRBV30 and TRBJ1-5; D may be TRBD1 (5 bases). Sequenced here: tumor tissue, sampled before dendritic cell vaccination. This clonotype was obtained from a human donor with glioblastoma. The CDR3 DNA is TGTGCCTGGAGTAAATCTTCGGAGGGGCAGCCCCAGCATTTT. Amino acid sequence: CAWSKSSEGQPQHF.